What follows are 5 T cell receptor beta chains derived from one specimen sequenced in a study of cytomegalovirus exposure and HLA in healthy donors. Sequencing was performed with immunoSEQ multiplex PCR; in TCRdb, only in-frame clones are kept and a portion is missing. The data show roughly 200,000 clones, roughly 81% seen once. Sequenced: PBMCs. These receptors were collected from a woman under 40 in good health and CMV-seronegative.

V usage is TRBV6-1 and J usage is TRBJ1-2; unclear D gene. V lost 2 bases, J lost 4 bases, and 8 bases lay in between. Germline CDR1 and CDR2: MNHNS and SASEGT. The CDR3 runs 13 residues. CDR3 sequence reads: CASSEQDTYGYTF. In DNA, the CDR3 is TGTGCCAGCAGTGAACAGGATACCTATGGCTACACCTTC.

The DNA of the CDR3 is TGTGCCAGCACCCTCGACTGGACAGGGGAGACCCAGTACTTC. Its translation is CASTLDWTGETQYF. The chain recombines TRBV2 with TRBJ2-5, with 8 positions matching TRBD1. The V gene end was trimmed by 7 bases and the J gene end by 5 bases; junction bases not matched to a gene: 9. The CDR3 is 14 amino acids. Germline values: CDR1 SNHLY, CDR2 FYNNEI. The variable domain in full, with the rest retrieved from reference TRBV2 and TRBJ2-5, is EPEVTQTPSHQVTQMGQEVILRCVPISNHLYFYWYRQILGQKVEFLVSFYNNEISEKSEIFDDQFSVERPDGSNFTLKIRSTKLEDSAMYFCASTLDWTGETQYFGPGTRLLVL.

The CDR3 nucleotides read TGCGCCAGCCGGACAGGGACCTATGGCTACACCTTC. This encodes CASRTGTYGYTF. The chain links TRBV5-1 to TRBJ1-2; 8 nucleotides line up with TRBD1. The CDR3 length is 12 residues. The germline V gene has CDR1 SGHRS and CDR2 YFSETQ. J gave up 4 bases and V 7 bases, and 3 bases lay outside the gene matches.

The rearrangement joins TRBV9 to TRBJ2-3; TRBD2 might be the D (5 bases). The CDR3 has 16 residues. Germline CDR1 is SGDLS and CDR2 is YYNGEE. V was cut by 3 bases and J by 2 bases, with 16 bases left in between. CDR3: CASSAGLSLNTDTQYF. For the CDR3, the DNA is TGTGCCAGCAGCGCCGGACTTAGCCTCAACACAGATACGCAGTATTTT.

The V gene is TRBV25-1, the J gene TRBJ1-2, with a weak D call TRBD1 (6 bases). Trimming cost V 6 bases and J 3 bases, with 11 bases left between them. The length of the CDR3 is 13 residues. The V gene's germline CDR1 is MGHDK and CDR2 SYGVNS. The CDR3 protein is CASSLDRYYGYTF. CDR3 DNA: TGTGCCAGCAGCCTGGACAGATACTATGGCTACACCTTC.